The next 20 T cell receptor beta chains were all read from a single sample in a study of PD-L1 blockade in urothelial cancer (dated by TCRdb to 2017 to 2019). Taken with the paper, the label for time point translates to: pretreatment peripheral blood. The library was obtained by the immunoSEQ multiplex PCR assay. This immuneACCESS table, as held by TCRdb, lists in-frame sequences with V and J called but not all clones. Of the missing ones, under half trace to an unresolved V gene in checked studies; the others have no known cause. The sample table lists about 52,000 clones, roughly 75% of them with a count of one. Jointly, the top ten make up roughly 4% of the sample. Here the sequenced sample was PBMCs, taken around atezolizumab (anti-PD-L1) treatment. These receptors all stem from a man between 65 and 80 years old with urothelial cancer.

The chain has TRBV19 and TRBJ2-6, with a weak D call TRBD2 (7 bases). V gave up 5 bases and J gave up 0 bases, with 14 bases separating them. The CDR3 runs 17 residues. The germline V gene has CDR1 LNHDA and CDR2 SQIVND (reference sequence). CDR3 sequence (DNA): TGTGCCAGTAGTCCACGTAGGGGGGGCTCTGGGGCCAACGTCCTGACTTTC. It translates to CASSPRRGGSGANVLTF.

This clone was picked up one time. This chain connects TRBV2 to TRBJ2-3, with 8 bases lining up with TRBD2. CDR3 size: 16 residues. Germline V lookup: CDR1 SNHLY, CDR2 FYNNEI. V trimming: 4 bases; J trimming: 5 bases; junction bases outside the gene matches: 11. In DNA form, the CDR3 reads TGTGCCAGCAGTGCGTTCAACGGGGGGGCCGTAGATACGCAGTATTTT. This encodes CASSAFNGGAVDTQYF.

This clone was seen a single time. The rearrangement uses TRBV19 and TRBJ1-1; no definite D call. CDR3 size: 14 residues. With 3 bases removed from V and 2 bases from J, the gap between germline ends came to 10 bases. Germline V gene data show CDR1 as LNHDA and CDR2 as SQIVND (reference sequence). The CDR3 nucleotides are TGTGCCAGTAGTATCTCTGGCAGAAACACTGAAGCTTTCTTT. Translation: CASSISGRNTEAFF.

This clone was detected only once. The chain uses TRBV9 and TRBJ2-5, with 11 bases aligning to TRBD2. Germline CDR1 reads SGDLS; CDR2 reads YYNGEE. With 0 bases clipped from V and 2 bases from J, the junction kept 3 bases outside the gene matches. This CDR3 spans 16 amino acids. The CDR3 DNA reads as TGTGCCAGCAGCGTAGTAGCGGGGGGGCCACAAGAGACCCAGTACTTC. Its protein product is CASSVVAGGPQETQYF.

This clone came up once. V and J are TRBV27 and TRBJ2-6, with 12 bases lining up with TRBD2. The germline CDR1 and CDR2 sequences are MNHEY and SMNVEV (reference sequence). This CDR3 comprises 20 residues. V lost 5 bases and J lost 0; bases outside the gene matches: 11. This CDR3 reads CASSANLAGGIYSGANVLTF. CDR3 bases: TGTGCCAGCAGTGCTAACCTAGCGGGAGGGATTTACTCTGGGGCCAACGTCCTGACTTTC.

The rearrangement uses TRBV5-5 and TRBJ2-2, with 8 bases matching TRBD1. The CDR3 extends over 17 amino acids. Germline V gene lookup returns CDR1 SGHKS and CDR2 YYEKEE (reference sequence). The junction had 7 bases not matched to a gene; V was cut back by 3 bases and J by 0 bases. The CDR3 region is CASSSPPGQANTGELFF. Here the CDR3 DNA reads TGTGCCAGCAGCTCTCCCCCGGGACAGGCGAACACCGGGGAGCTGTTTTTT.

This clone was detected a few times. The gene calls are TRBV27 and TRBJ2-7, with D perhaps TRBD1 (6 bases). This CDR3 has 12 residues. V gave up 3 bases and J gave up 6 bases, with 9 bases separating them. Germline lookup yields CDR1 MNHEY and CDR2 SMNVEV (reference sequence). The DNA for the CDR3 is TGTGCCAGCAGTTTTCAGGGGTTCGAGCAGTACTTC. This gives the protein CASSFQGFEQYF.

In nucleotides, the CDR3 is TGTGCCAGCTCCTTCGGACAGGGAGTTAATGAAAAACTGTTTTTT. Translation: CASSFGQGVNEKLFF. The chain couples TRBV18 to TRBJ1-4, with 8 bases that match TRBD1. The CDR3 extends over 15 amino acids. The germline V gene encodes CDR1 KGHSH and CDR2 LQKENI. The trim removed 6 bases at V and 4 bases at J, leaving 7 bases unmatched.

This clone has a handful of counts. This chain links TRBV10-3 with TRBJ2-5; tentatively, D is TRBD1 (6 bases). Germline CDR1 reads ENHRY; CDR2 reads SYGVKD. There are 14 residues in the CDR3. The V end was cut by 2 bases, the J end by 2 bases, with 9 bases between. The CDR3 nucleotides read TGTGCCATCAGTGAGGGGGGCCTACAAGAGACCCAGTACTTC. Residues: CAISEGGLQETQYF.

This clone occurred a few times. CDR3 nucleotides: TGTGCCAGCACCCAACAGGGGAACACTGAAGCTTTCTTT. Translating gives CASTQQGNTEAFF. The chain recombines TRBV7-2 with TRBJ1-1; possibly TRBD1 for D (6 bases). CDR1 and CDR2 from the germline V gene are SGHTA and FQGNSA. V lost 7 bases and J lost 1, with 10 bases in between. The CDR3 sequence is 13 residues long.

On this clone itself: Being one base from a much bigger clone, this may be a read error. The rearrangement joins TRBV7-3 to TRBJ1-1; possible D gene TRBD1, 6 bases. This CDR3 has 14 amino acids. Per germline, CDR1 SGHTA and CDR2 FQGTGA. The germline V and J ends were trimmed by 2 bases and 1 base, with 8 bases remaining between them. The CDR3 protein is CASSLAGANTEAFF. The CDR3 nucleotides read TGTGCCAGCAGCTTAGCAGGGGCGAACACTGAAGCTTTCTTT.

V and J are TRBV28 and TRBJ1-2; D uncertain. Germline V gene sequence: CDR1 MDHEN, CDR2 SYDVKM. V was cut by 2 bases and J by 9 bases, with 7 bases left in between. This CDR3 spans 11 amino acids. The CDR3 loop is CASSLARSYTF. In nucleotides, the CDR3 is TGTGCCAGCAGTTTAGCTAGGAGCTACACCTTC.

The V and J genes are TRBV18 and TRBJ2-7, with 10 bases identical to TRBD1. The CDR3 extends over 16 amino acids. After removal of 6 bases from V and 3 bases from J, the junction contained 11 bases not matched to a gene. Germline V gene data show CDR1 as KGHSH and CDR2 as LQKENI. CDR3 sequence reads: CASSHTGTGEGYEQYF. In nucleotides, the CDR3 is TGTGCCAGCTCCCATACCGGGACAGGGGAAGGCTACGAGCAGTACTTC.

The chain has TRBV29-1 and TRBJ2-7; 7 bases are a match to TRBD1. The CDR3 has 14 amino acids. Losses at the gene ends were 2 bases for V and 7 bases for J; bases not matched to a gene: 11. Germline V gene sequence: CDR1 SQVTM, CDR2 ANQGSEA. In nucleotides, the CDR3 is TGCAGCGTTGAACCGACAGGGAGCTCCTCGGAGCAGTACTTC. Its protein is CSVEPTGSSSEQYF.

The CDR3 DNA is TGTGCCAGCAGCTTCATCCCCACAGATACGCAGTATTTT. This encodes CASSFIPTDTQYF. The J gene is TRBJ2-3, the V gene TRBV7-3; D not certain. Germline assignment: CDR1 SGHTA and CDR2 FQGTGA. V lost 3 bases, J lost 2 bases, and 6 bases lay in between. This CDR3 has 13 residues.

The CDR3 DNA follows: TGTGCCAGCAGCGTAGTAGCGGGAACCTCCTACAATGAGCAGTTCTTC. Translation: CASSVVAGTSYNEQFF. The V call is TRBV9, the J call TRBJ2-1; 8 bases agree with TRBD2. This CDR3 has 16 amino acids. The germline V gene encodes CDR1 SGDLS and CDR2 YYNGEE. Trimming removed 0 bases from V and 0 bases from J; junction bases left unmatched: 2.

The rearrangement uses TRBV29-1 and TRBJ1-1, with 7 nucleotides matching TRBD1. Trimming at V came to 5 bases and at J to 0 bases, leaving 9 bases not matched to a gene. The CDR3 consists of 15 residues. From germline, CDR1 is SQVTM and CDR2 ANQGSEA. CDR3 DNA sequence: TGCAGCGTTCATCCCGGGACAGCTATGAACACTGAAGCTTTCTTT. This gives the protein CSVHPGTAMNTEAFF.

This clone was detected ten times or more. This chain joins TRBV18 and TRBJ2-7; 11 bases match TRBD2. CDR1 KGHSH and CDR2 LQKENI come from the germline V gene. The length of the CDR3 is 16 residues. V lost 6 bases, J lost 5 bases, and 12 bases stayed unmatched. Written as DNA, the CDR3 is TGTGCCAGCTCCCAAACCGGGACTAGCGGACCCCACGAGCAGTACTTC. It encodes CASSQTGTSGPHEQYF.

V usage is TRBV7-2 and J usage is TRBJ2-5; D perhaps matches TRBD2 (6 bases). Germline lookup yields CDR1 SGHTA and CDR2 FQGNSA. Trimming pared 0 bases from V and 7 bases from J, leaving 15 bases between. The CDR3 sequence is 15 residues long. CDR3 amino acids: CASSLAEGPRGTQYF. The CDR3 nucleotides read TGTGCCAGCAGCTTAGCGGAGGGACCCAGAGGGACCCAGTACTTC. Variable domain in full (rest from reference TRBV7-2 and TRBJ2-5): GAGVSQSPSNKVTEKGKDVELRCDPISGHTALYWYRQSLGQGLEFLIYFQGNSAPDKSGLPSDRFSAERTGGSVSTLTIQRTQQEDSAVYLCASSLAEGPRGTQYFGPGTRLLVL.

J is TRBJ1-5 and V is TRBV21-1. TRBV21-1 is assigned pseudogene status. The CDR3 runs 11 residues. In nucleotides, the CDR3 is TGTGCCATCGGAGGCAATCAGCCCCAGCATTTT. Amino acid sequence: CAIGGNQPQHF.